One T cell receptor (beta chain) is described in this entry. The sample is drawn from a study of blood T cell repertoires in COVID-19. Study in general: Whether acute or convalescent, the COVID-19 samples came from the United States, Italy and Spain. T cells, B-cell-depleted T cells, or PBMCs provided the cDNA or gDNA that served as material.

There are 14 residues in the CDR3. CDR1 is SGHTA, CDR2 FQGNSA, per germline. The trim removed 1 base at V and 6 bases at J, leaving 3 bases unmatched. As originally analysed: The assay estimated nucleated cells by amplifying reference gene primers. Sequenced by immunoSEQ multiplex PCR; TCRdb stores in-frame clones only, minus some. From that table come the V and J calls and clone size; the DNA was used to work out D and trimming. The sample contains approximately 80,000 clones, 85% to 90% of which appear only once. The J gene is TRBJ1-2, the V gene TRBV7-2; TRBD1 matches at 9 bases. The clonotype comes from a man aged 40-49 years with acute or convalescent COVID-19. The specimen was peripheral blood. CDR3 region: CASSLERDRDGYTF. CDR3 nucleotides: TGTGCCAGCAGCTTAGAGCGGGACAGGGATGGCTACACCTTC.